This T cell receptor (beta chain) derives from a study of memory CD4+ T cells and cytomegalovirus serostatus. Germline CDR1 reads SNHLY; CDR2 reads FYNNEI. The CDR3 runs to 16 residues. V lost 4 bases, J lost 0 bases, and 16 bases lay in between. Regarding the study as a whole: Suggested: most of the CMV-linked TCR signature lies in CD4+ memory cells.

As to this clone: What it binds is not known.

Measured with immunoSEQ multiplex PCR; TCRdb has only the in-frame clones, and not every one. The sample holds tens of thousands of clones, 65% to 80% seen once. Single viable CD3+CD4+CD8-CD45RO+ cells were sorted as the memory CD4+ T cells. The receptor's source is an adult in good health and CMV-seropositive. This sequence joins TRBV2 and TRBJ2-7; TRBD2 is a possible D gene (7 bases). Sequenced: memory CD4+ T cells from blood. This chain's CDR3 is CASSGFGRGPSYEQYF. The DNA of the CDR3 is TGTGCCAGCAGTGGTTTTGGGCGGGGGCCCTCCTACGAGCAGTACTTC.